What follows are 26 T cell receptor beta chains derived from one specimen sequenced in a study of blood T cell repertoires in COVID-19. Libraries were prepared by immunoSEQ multiplex PCR; TCRdb keeps only in-frame clonotypes and omits some of them. The data hold 68,000 or so clones, with more than 80% observed a single time. The sample was peripheral blood. Receptor source: a man aged 25-40 years with acute or convalescent COVID-19.

The chain uses TRBV18 and TRBJ2-1; the match to TRBD2 covers 12 bases. Trimming cost V 3 bases and J 9 bases; bases outside gene matches: 15. The CDR3 spans 18 residues. Germline CDR1 reads KGHSH; CDR2 reads LQKENI. CDR3 nucleotide sequence: TGTGCCAGCTCACCTCCGGGACTAGCGGGTTCCCCTCTTAGTGAGCAGTTCTTC. Translating gives CASSPPGLAGSPLSEQFF.

Only a few counts were recorded for this clone. This CDR3 is CASSLVLERSGEQFF. The CDR3 region has the DNA TGTGCCAGCAGCTTAGTTTTGGAGCGGAGTGGTGAGCAGTTCTTC. The V gene is TRBV7-2, the J gene TRBJ2-1; perhaps TRBD2 as D (5 bases). The CDR3 sequence is 15 residues long. Trimming cost V 1 base and J 9 bases, with 16 bases left between them. CDR1 SGHTA and CDR2 FQGNSA come from the germline V gene.

This clone was detected only a few times. The chain is built from TRBV27 and TRBJ1-5; TRBD1 agrees at 8 bases. The CDR3 is made up of 14 amino acids. CDR1 MNHEY and CDR2 SMNVEV come from the germline V gene (reference sequence). V shed 5 bases and J 7 bases; nucleotides not matched to a gene: 7. The CDR3 spells CASSTGQGRQPQHF. Here the CDR3 DNA reads TGTGCCAGCAGTACCGGACAGGGTAGGCAGCCCCAGCATTTT.

V usage is TRBV9 and J usage is TRBJ2-5, with D perhaps TRBD2 (5 bases). The germline CDR1 and CDR2 sequences are SGDLS and YYNGEE. Trimming removed 0 bases at V and 5 bases at J, with 8 bases between. CDR3 size: 13 residues. The CDR3 bases are TGTGCCAGCAGCGTAGCTACGGGGGAGACCCAGTACTTC. Its translation is CASSVATGETQYF.

The V call is TRBV5-1, the J call TRBJ2-1; 9 bases line up with TRBD1. The CDR3 is made up of 15 amino acids. CDR1 and CDR2 from the germline V gene are SGHRS and YFSETQ. After removal of 7 bases from V and 7 bases from J, the junction contained 12 bases not matched to a gene. The CDR3 loop reads CASAWGTGQSNEQFF. The CDR3, as DNA: TGCGCCAGCGCGTGGGGGACAGGGCAAAGTAATGAGCAGTTCTTC.

The chain couples TRBV4-1 to TRBJ2-3; a weak D match, TRBD1 (6 bases). V was pared by 6 bases and J by 6 bases, with 22 bases between. The CDR3 has 16 residues. Germline V lookup: CDR1 MGHRA, CDR2 YSYEKL. CDR3 in amino acids: CASRPDSGTPRDTQYF. As DNA, the CDR3 is TGCGCCAGCAGACCGGACTCCGGGACACCGCGGGATACGCAGTATTTT.

The chain employs TRBV27 and TRBJ2-7, with 12 bases matching TRBD2. The V and J ends lost 5 bases and 4 bases, in that order; junction bases with no gene match: 6. The CDR3 loop spans 15 amino acids. In germline, CDR1 is MNHEY, CDR2 SMNVEV (reference sequence). The CDR3 reads CASSQGTSGLYEQYF. The CDR3 DNA reads TGTGCCAGCAGTCAGGGGACTAGCGGGCTATACGAGCAGTACTTC.

V is TRBV6-1 and J is TRBJ2-7; a weak D match, TRBD2 (6 bases). The germline V gene has CDR1 MNHNS and CDR2 SASEGT. V was pared by 0 bases and J by 1 base, with 13 bases between. This CDR3 has 16 residues. The CDR3 region is CASSEAILATSYEQYF. The CDR3 DNA sequence: TGTGCCAGCAGTGAAGCTATCCTAGCGACTTCCTACGAGCAGTACTTC.

This chain joins TRBV6-6 and TRBJ2-1; possible D gene TRBD2, 5 bases. Per the germline V gene, CDR1 is MNHNY and CDR2 is SVGAGI (reference sequence). With 6 bases removed from V and 4 bases from J, the gap between germline ends came to 16 bases. This CDR3 region has 15 residues. CDR3 amino acids: CASSPRERKYNEQFF. In DNA, the CDR3 is TGTGCCAGCAGCCCCCGCGAGCGGAAATACAATGAGCAGTTCTTC.

A few counts support this clone. The V gene is TRBV19, the J gene TRBJ2-1, with 11 bases aligning to TRBD2. After removal of 9 bases from V and 7 bases from J, the junction contained 5 bases not matched to a gene. Per the germline V gene, CDR1 is LNHDA and CDR2 is SQIVND (reference sequence). The CDR3 covers 13 residues. The CDR3 here is CASGLAGKNEQFF. CDR3 in DNA: TGTGCCAGCGGACTAGCGGGTAAGAATGAGCAGTTCTTC.

This chain joins TRBV16 and TRBJ2-1; 11 nucleotides line up with TRBD2. Germline V gene lookup returns CDR1 KGHSY and CDR2 FQNENV. CDR3 length: 16 amino acids. V shed 3 bases, J shed 4 bases, and the junction held 5 bases outside the gene matches. The CDR3 spells CASSHRGLAVYNEQFF. The CDR3 DNA sequence: TGTGCCAGCAGCCATCGGGGACTAGCGGTGTACAATGAGCAGTTCTTC.

The V and J genes are TRBV20-1 and TRBJ2-7; 8 bases match TRBD1. CDR3 length equals 14 residues. The germline V gene encodes CDR1 DFQATT and CDR2 SNEGSKA (reference sequence). J lost 1 base, V lost 3 bases, and 5 bases had no gene match. CDR3 DNA: TGCAGTGCTAGTCCCGGGACAGGATCCTACGAGCAGTACTTC. Its translation is CSASPGTGSYEQYF.

The chain joins TRBV5-5 to TRBJ1-4; D is unresolved. The CDR3 loop spans 13 amino acids. Trimming removed 5 bases from V and 4 bases from J, with 9 bases in between. Germline V gene lookup returns CDR1 SGHKS and CDR2 YYEKEE (reference sequence). This CDR3 reads CASSTGSNEKLFF. CDR3 bases: TGTGCCAGCAGTACCGGGAGTAATGAAAAACTGTTTTTT. The variable domain in full, completed from reference TRBV5-5 and TRBJ1-4, reads DAGVTQSPTHLIKTRGQQVTLRCSPISGHKSVSWYQQVLGQGPQFIFQYYEKEERGRGNFPDRFSARQFPNYSSELNVNALLLGDSALYLCASSTGSNEKLFFGSGTQLSVL.

The chain joins TRBV5-1 to TRBJ1-2; no reliable D call. This CDR3 comprises 13 residues. V was clipped by 0 bases and J by 2 bases, with 5 bases between them. Germline V gene lookup returns CDR1 SGHRS and CDR2 YFSETQ. The CDR3 region has the DNA TGCGCCAGCAGCTTGGGGGAGAACTATGGCTACACCTTC. It yields the protein CASSLGENYGYTF. The whole variable domain, filled in from reference TRBV5-1 and TRBJ1-2, reads KAGVTQTPRYLIKTRGQQVTLSCSPISGHRSVSWYQQTPGQGLQFLFEYFSETQRNKGNFPGRFSGRQFSNSRSEMNVSTLELGDSALYLCASSLGENYGYTFGSGTRLTVV.

V is TRBV18 and J is TRBJ2-7; D call uncertain. The length of the CDR3 is 12 residues. Germline V gene lookup returns CDR1 KGHSH and CDR2 LQKENI. Trimming cost V 3 bases and J 0 bases, with 3 bases left between them. CDR3 loop: CASSPNSYEQYF. As DNA, the CDR3 is TGTGCCAGCTCACCCAACTCCTACGAGCAGTACTTC.

This chain connects TRBV14 to TRBJ2-3; D uncertain. The V end was cut by 0 bases, the J end by 3 bases, with 4 bases between. The CDR3 runs 13 residues. Germline V gene sequence: CDR1 SGHDN, CDR2 FVKESK. The CDR3 coding sequence is TGTGCCAGCAGCCAAGAACGGACAGATACGCAGTATTTT. This encodes CASSQERTDTQYF.

This clone was seen once. This chain joins TRBV5-1 and TRBJ2-2; perhaps TRBD1 as D (6 bases). V was pared by 5 bases and J by 4 bases, with 12 bases between. CDR3 size: 14 residues. The V gene's germline CDR1 is SGHRS and CDR2 YFSETQ. The CDR3 region has the DNA TGCGCCAGCAGGCCTCAGGGGTCCACCGGGGAGCTGTTTTTT. Translating it yields CASRPQGSTGELFF.

The rearrangement links TRBV6-4 to TRBJ2-2, with D tentatively TRBD1 (6 bases). This CDR3 comprises 15 residues. Trimming left V 0 bases short and J 7 bases short, with 12 bases between. Germline assignment: CDR1 MRHNA and CDR2 SNTAGT. CDR3 protein: CASSDSSGVGGELFF. Here the CDR3 DNA reads TGTGCCAGCAGTGACTCGTCAGGGGTCGGCGGGGAGCTGTTTTTT.

The chain joins TRBV6-2 or TRBV6-3 to TRBJ2-3, with 7 bases that match TRBD1. The CDR3 has 14 residues. The V and J ends lost 2 bases and 3 bases, in that order; junction bases with no gene match: 2. Per germline, CDR1 MNHEY and CDR2 SVGEGT. CDR3 DNA: TGTGCCAGCAGTTACCTGGGACAGACAGATACGCAGTATTTT. This codes for CASSYLGQTDTQYF.

The chain uses TRBV28 and TRBJ2-7, with TRBD2 as a possible D gene (6 bases). The CDR3 length is 13 residues. The V end lost 5 bases, the J end lost 1 base, and 9 bases lay between the germline ends. The germline CDR1 and CDR2 sequences are MDHEN and SYDVKM. The CDR3 protein is CASSGLLSYEQYF. CDR3 nucleotides: TGTGCCAGCAGTGGACTATTATCCTACGAGCAGTACTTC.

The chain joins TRBV7-2 to TRBJ2-7; 10 bases agree with TRBD2. V was clipped by 4 bases and J by 2 bases; unmatched bases: 2. Germline V gene data show CDR1 as SGHTA and CDR2 as FQGNSA. The CDR3 extends over 14 amino acids. The CDR3 spells CASSSGLAPYEQYF. Here the CDR3 DNA reads TGTGCCAGCAGCTCGGGACTAGCGCCCTACGAGCAGTACTTC.

The chain joins TRBV19 to TRBJ2-7; 8 bases line up with TRBD2. The CDR3 covers 15 residues. V was pared by 6 bases and J by 2 bases, with 9 bases of the junction left unmatched. Germline CDR1 LNHDA, CDR2 SQIVND (reference sequence). The CDR3 nucleotides read TGTGCCAGTAGGGAGACTAGCGAGCTTACCTACGAGCAGTACTTC. Amino acid sequence: CASRETSELTYEQYF.

This chain links TRBV19 with TRBJ2-3, with D maybe TRBD1 (6 bases). CDR1 LNHDA and CDR2 SQIVND come from the germline V gene (reference sequence). Trimming shortened V by 5 bases and J by 2 bases, and 14 bases separated the two germline ends. The CDR3 extends over 15 amino acids. The CDR3 is CASSQWTEVTDTQYF. CDR3 in DNA: TGTGCCAGTAGTCAGTGGACAGAGGTCACAGATACGCAGTATTTT.

This clone has just a few counts. The chain is built from TRBV7-2 and TRBJ2-7; 11 bases are a match to TRBD2. Germline values: CDR1 SGHTA, CDR2 FQGNSA. The CDR3 has 16 residues. V shed 5 bases, J shed 1 base, and the junction held 7 bases outside the gene matches. The CDR3: CASSITGTSGSYEQYF. CDR3 in DNA: TGTGCCAGCAGCATAACCGGGACTAGCGGATCCTACGAGCAGTACTTC.

The J gene is TRBJ1-5, the V gene TRBV7-9, with TRBD1 identical over 8 bases. Trimming took 8 bases from V and 4 from J; bases not matched to a gene: 4. Germline V gives CDR1 SEHNR, CDR2 FQNEAQ (reference sequence). The CDR3 is 13 amino acids. The CDR3 coding sequence is TGTGCCAGCGCCGACAGGGGTAATCAGCCCCAGCATTTT. It is translated as CASADRGNQPQHF.

This clone was seen just once. The chain employs TRBV6-5 and TRBJ1-5; D may be TRBD1 (5 bases). Germline V CDR1 and CDR2: MNHEY, SVGAGI. The V gene lost 9 bases and the J gene lost 5 bases, with 14 bases spanning the gap. CDR3 length: 13 residues. The CDR3 nucleotides are TGTGCCAGTGAACAGGCAGGGTATCAGCCCCAGCATTTT. Protein: CASEQAGYQPQHF.